This is a list of T cell receptor beta chains from one sample in a study of OX40 agonist ivuxolimab in advanced cancers. Clones were sequenced by immunoSEQ multiplex PCR, and TCRdb holds only the in-frame ones, with some missing. The sample consists of fewer than 90,000 clones, almost 95% of them appearing once. The sample in question was CD4+ or CD8+ T cells sorted from blood, obtained in a trial of the OX40 agonist ivuxolimab. All receptors come from an adult with an advanced solid tumor such as melanoma, head and neck, liver or kidney cancer. The CDR3 runs from the conserved cysteine through the conserved F or W.

CASSYGTGRRHEQYF | TRBJ2-7 | TRBV6-5
CASSYSTAGELQQYF | TRBJ2-7 | TRBV6-5
CASSPPIRGSNTGELFF | TRBJ2-2 | TRBV18
CSGCPRVGGELFF | TRBJ2-2 | TRBV29-1
CASSSTRLRGGYTF | TRBJ1-2 | TRBV7-8
CASSLSEQPQHF | TRBJ1-5 | TRBV28
CASRKLAGGSDTQYF | TRBJ2-3 | TRBV5-1
CASSLAPIGTANYGYTF | TRBJ1-2 | TRBV7-2
CASRTGRNTEAFF | TRBJ1-1 | TRBV2
CASSPRGGDYGYTF | TRBJ1-2 | TRBV27
CASSKTSGNTGELFF | TRBJ2-2 | TRBV7-2